A selection of T cell receptor beta chains follows, all from one sample in a study of CD8+CD57+ T cells in acquired aplastic anemia. TCRdb independently ran MiXCR on the reads; one entry per CDR3 protein. The table includes some 180,000 distinct CDR3 sequences, more than 60% detected once. The sample was sorted CD4+, CD8+, or CD8+CD57+ T cells (not recorded which) from PBMCs. Receptor source: a human donor with aplastic anemia. Both conserved end residues are part of each CDR3. A D gene is named only where the DNA matches it firmly. Rows give clone size only sometimes, using once, few, many, or a class for an expanded clone.

clone_size j_call v_call d_call cdr3_aa cdr3_nt
- TRBJ2-7 TRBV5-1 - CASRMESYEQYF TGCGCCAGCAGGATGGAGAGCTACGAGCAGTACTTC
- TRBJ2-7 TRBV11-3 - CASSLDRVAHEQYF TGTGCCAGCAGCTTAGACCGGGTGGCCCACGAGCAGTACTTC
- TRBJ1-6 TRBV2 - CASSWDTTNNSPLHF TGTGCCAGCAGTTGGGACACCACAAATAATTCACCCCTCCACTTT
- TRBJ2-1 TRBV24-1 - CATSDLGQGLNEQFF TGTGCCACCAGTGATTTGGGGCAGGGGTTGAATGAGCAGTTCTTC
- TRBJ2-2 TRBV7-2 - CASSPKVQTNTGELFF TGTGCCAGCAGCCCAAAGGTACAGACTAACACCGGGGAGCTGTTTTTT
- TRBJ1-2 TRBV7-9 - CASSPSTSGAGRDFYGYTF TGTGCCAGCAGCCCCTCAACTAGCGGGGCAGGGAGGGATTTCTATGGCTACACCTTC
- TRBJ1-4 TRBV7-3 TRBD1 CASSVKDRGPKKLFF TGTGCCAGCAGCGTAAAGGACAGGGGGCCGAAAAAACTGTTTTTT
- TRBJ1-2 TRBV24-1 TRBD1 CATSDLTGGAYGYTF TGTGCCACCAGTGATCTCACAGGGGGGGCCTATGGCTACACCTTC
- TRBJ2-7 TRBV5-1 - CASSPGGGAYEQYF TGCGCCAGCAGCCCCGGGGGCGGTGCCTACGAGCAGTACTTC
- TRBJ2-5 TRBV9 - CASSVSTGTGGGETQYF TGTGCCAGCAGCGTTAGTACCGGGACTGGTGGTGGGGAGACCCAGTACTTC
once TRBJ2-1 TRBV19 TRBD1 CARSSTGVSEQFF TGTGCCCGTAGTTCTACAGGGGTTAGCGAGCAGTTCTTC
- TRBJ2-3 TRBV5-1 - CASSLEMGGPTDTQYF TGCGCCAGCAGCTTGGAAATGGGGGGCCCCACAGATACGCAGTATTTT
- TRBJ1-1 TRBV25-1 - CASSEEDRAFF TGTGCCAGCAGTGAGGAAGATAGAGCTTTCTTT
many TRBJ1-2 TRBV4-1 - CASSQDSANYGYTF TGCGCCAGCAGCCAAGACTCAGCTAACTATGGCTACACCTTC
- TRBJ2-7 TRBV9 - CASSPSARQYF TGTGCCAGCTCACCTTCCGCTAGGCAGTACTTC
- TRBJ2-6 TRBV10-1 - CASSETFRPKRTGANVLTF TGCGCCAGCAGTGAGACCTTTCGACCAAAACGCACTGGGGCCAACGTCCTGACTTTC
- TRBJ2-7 TRBV5-1 TRBD2 CASSLEGTSGYEQYF TGCGCCAGCAGCTTGGAAGGGACTAGCGGGTACGAGCAGTACTTC
few TRBJ1-5 TRBV24-1 TRBD1 CATSDRTGIGNQPQHF TGTGCCACCAGTGACCGGACAGGCATAGGCAATCAGCCCCAGCATTTT
many TRBJ1-2 TRBV6-6 TRBD1 CASSYRGPEGYTF TGTGCCAGCAGTTACAGGGGGCCGGAGGGCTACACCTTC
- TRBJ2-1 TRBV9 TRBD2 CASSPTGLAGKFF TGTGCCAGCAGCCCAACGGGACTAGCGGGGAAGTTCTTC
- TRBJ1-1 TRBV7-9 TRBD1 CASSQFGAGGTEAFF TGTGCCAGCAGCCAATTTGGGGCAGGGGGCACTGAAGCTTTCTTT
few TRBJ1-6 TRBV5-6 TRBD1 CASSLGQGAVTPLHF TGTGCCAGCAGCTTGGGGCAGGGGGCGGTTACACCCCTCCACTTT
once TRBJ1-1 TRBV12-3/TRBV12-4 TRBD1 CASSPWDREAFF TGTGCCAGCAGCCCGTGGGACAGGGAAGCTTTCTTT
- TRBJ1-2 TRBV10-3 - CATGGDKSYGYTF TGTGCCACCGGCGGGGACAAGAGCTATGGCTACACCTTC
- TRBJ2-7 TRBV7-3 - CASSYRFSGNYEQYF TGTGCCAGCAGCTACAGATTTTCGGGAAACTACGAGCAGTACTTC
- TRBJ2-6 TRBV2 TRBD1 CTSSGGQGGLSSEANVLTF TGTACCAGCAGTGGGGGACAGGGAGGACTCTCCTCTGAGGCCAACGTCCTGACTTTC
few TRBJ1-6 TRBV15 TRBD1 CATSRDPSTGGSPLHF TGTGCCACCAGCAGAGATCCCAGTACAGGGGGGTCACCCCTCCACTTT
- TRBJ1-4 TRBV4-3 TRBD1 CASSQQGNEKLFF TGCGCCAGCAGTCAACAGGGGAATGAAAAACTGTTTTTT
- TRBJ1-5 TRBV7-9 - CASSPGYDGNQPQHF TGTGCCAGCAGCCCAGGGTATGACGGCAATCAGCCCCAGCATTTT
many TRBJ1-5 TRBV6-5 TRBD1 CASNNRGQPQHF TGTGCCAGCAATAACAGGGGTCAGCCCCAGCATTTT
- TRBJ2-3 TRBV7-2 TRBD2 CASSFSSGGATDTQYF TGTGCCAGCAGCTTCTCTAGCGGGGGGGCTACAGATACGCAGTATTTT
few TRBJ2-5 TRBV24-1 - CATSDEDRQAQYF TGTGCCACCAGTGACGAGGACCGCCAGGCCCAGTACTTC
- TRBJ1-2 TRBV6-6 - CASSYLGWGYTF TGTGCCAGCAGTTACCTGGGGTGGGGCTACACCTTC
- TRBJ2-7 TRBV2 - CASTQGLYEQYF TGTGCCAGCACCCAGGGGCTATACGAGCAGTACTTC